Listed below are T cell receptor beta chains from one sample, sequenced in a study of blood T cell repertoires in COVID-19. Assay: immunoSEQ multiplex PCR; the TCRdb copy retains only in-frame clones and omits some. The sample lists approximately 74,000 clones; approximately 78% were seen once. Sample: peripheral blood. Receptors were obtained from a woman of 80 years or more with active or convalescent COVID-19. CDR3s leave out the opening cysteine and the closing phenylalanine or tryptophan. Not every row has a clone size; where given, it reads once, few, many or a size class.

V: TRBV4-1
size: .
J: TRBJ2-5
CDR3: ASSQDPRAGETQY

V: TRBV24-1
size: .
J: TRBJ2-5
CDR3: ATSDYRGKGQETQY

V: TRBV2
size: .
J: TRBJ1-1
CDR3: ASSELSTGKVAF

V: TRBV28
size: .
J: TRBJ2-6
CDR3: ASRTGANVLT

V: TRBV7-7
size: .
J: TRBJ2-2
CDR3: ASSLRGLAGAGTGELF

V: TRBV12-3/TRBV12-4
size: .
J: TRBJ1-1
CDR3: ASKGGNTEAF

V: TRBV28
size: .
J: TRBJ1-2
CDR3: ASSTIRFTSTGGDYGYT

V: TRBV9
size: few
J: TRBJ1-3
CDR3: ASSPERGMSGNTIY

V: TRBV4-1
size: once
J: TRBJ2-3
CDR3: ASSQDTTGGADTQY

V: TRBV24-1
size: .
J: TRBJ2-3
CDR3: ATTPGRGKGDTQY

V: TRBV6-6
size: .
J: TRBJ1-1
CDR3: ASSFRGGTEAF

V: TRBV6-5
size: few
J: TRBJ2-3
CDR3: ASRSQGRADTQY

V: TRBV19
size: .
J: TRBJ2-3
CDR3: ASRPRQGRGLRDTQY

V: TRBV9
size: once
J: TRBJ2-5
CDR3: ASDLAGAGEETQY

V: TRBV28
size: .
J: TRBJ1-6
CDR3: ASSLKSSPLH

V: TRBV4-3
size: .
J: TRBJ2-7
CDR3: ASSQARDRAYEQY

V: TRBV19
size: .
J: TRBJ2-1
CDR3: ASSIDGGQGLNEQF

V: TRBV5-1
size: .
J: TRBJ2-1
CDR3: ASSRGQGVNNEQF

V: TRBV19
size: .
J: TRBJ2-5
CDR3: ASSMGRITQETQY

V: TRBV30
size: .
J: TRBJ1-1
CDR3: AWSWGQANTEAF

V: TRBV5-1
size: .
J: TRBJ2-1
CDR3: ASSRGTLGNEQF

V: TRBV6-2/TRBV6-3
size: few
J: TRBJ1-5
CDR3: ASSSRREDQPQH

V: TRBV2
size: .
J: TRBJ2-3
CDR3: ATKTRTASTDTQY